The clone carrying this T cell receptor beta chain has ten or more counts. Its specificity is not known. This sample stems from a study of spatial heterogeneity in lung cancer. Whole-study context: The library had UMIs, and each TCR and UMI pair averaged more than ten raw reads.

Germline loops: CDR1 SGHAT, CDR2 FQNNGV. This CDR3 spans 16 amino acids. Trimming stripped 5 bases from V and 0 bases from J, with 14 bases between. Time point of the sample: blood at routine non-recurrence follow-up after resection. No cell sorting; template was whole RNA from tumor, lung tissue or PBMC. TCRdb re-derived calls from the 5' RACE reads in MiXCR, one entry per CDR3 protein. The sample shows about 70,000 distinct CDR3 sequences, roughly 8.9% of them seen only once. Study-wide results and caveats: There were more appearances of ubiquitous expanded tumor TCRs in blood at resection than at follow-up.

Sequencing used PBMCs, obtained at follow-up. This clonotype originated in a female donor with early-stage non-small cell lung cancer. The chain combines TRBV11-2 with TRBJ2-1; a possible D gene is TRBD2 (6 bases). CDR3 in amino acids: CASSAAGTSSYNEQFF. The CDR3 DNA reads TGTGCCAGCAGCGCCGCGGGGACCAGCTCCTACAATGAGCAGTTCTTC. Using reference TRBV11-2 and TRBJ2-1 for the parts outside the CDR3, the full variable domain is EAGVAQSPRYKIIEKRQSVAFWCNPISGHATLYWYQQILGQGPKLLIQFQNNGVVDDSQLPKDRFSAERLKGVDSTLKIQPAKLEDSAVYLCASSAAGTSSYNEQFFGPGTRLTVL.